This TCR beta chain was profiled in a study of shared clonotypes between healthy human individuals. Study-wide points: Donor scarcity curtailed the genetic and exposure-history diversity represented herein.

In regard to this clone: Its cognate antigen is unknown. The identical CDR3 is also encoded by other nucleotide sequences in the sample.

The length of the CDR3 is 14 residues. Between the trimmed V and J ends, which lost 0 bases and 2 bases, there was a span of 8 bases. The germline gives CDR1 LNHDA, CDR2 SQIVND (reference sequence). Naive CD8 cells were CD45RO-negative, positively selected for CCR7, excluding terminally differentiated effector memory CD45RA+ cells. Replicate PCRs for sorted subsets used around 200 ng DNA; this equaled some 30,000 T cell genomes. The data were produced by immunoSEQ multiplex PCR, yet TCRdb's version contains in-frame clones alone and is incomplete. The sample contains about 2 million clones, about 95% of which appear only once.

Sequenced: naive CD8+ T cells sorted from blood. The chain combines TRBV19 with TRBJ2-7; D is ambiguous. The receptor comes from a young man in good health. Written as DNA, the CDR3 is TGTGCCAGTAGTATAGATGCGGAAACCTACGAGCAGTACTTC. Its protein is CASSIDAETYEQYF. The variable domain in full, completed from reference TRBV19 and TRBJ2-7, reads DGGITQSPKYLFRKEGQNVTLSCEQNLNHDAMYWYRQDPGQGLRLIYYSQIVNDFQKGDIAEGYSVSREKKESFPLTVTSAQKNPTAFYLCASSIDAETYEQYFGPGTRLTVT.